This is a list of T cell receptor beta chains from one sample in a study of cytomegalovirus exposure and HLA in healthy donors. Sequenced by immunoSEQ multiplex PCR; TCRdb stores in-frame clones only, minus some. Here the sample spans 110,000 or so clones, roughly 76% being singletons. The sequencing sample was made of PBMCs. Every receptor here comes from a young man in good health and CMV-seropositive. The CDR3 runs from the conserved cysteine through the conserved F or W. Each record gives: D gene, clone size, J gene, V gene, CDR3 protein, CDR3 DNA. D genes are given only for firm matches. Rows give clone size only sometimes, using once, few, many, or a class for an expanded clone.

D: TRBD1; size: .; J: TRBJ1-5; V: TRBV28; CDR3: CASSDRASQHF; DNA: TGTGCCAGCAGCGACAGGGCATCCCAGCATTTT
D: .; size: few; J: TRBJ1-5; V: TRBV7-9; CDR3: CASSFQGNQPQHF; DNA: TGTGCCAGCAGCTTTCAGGGCAATCAGCCCCAGCATTTT
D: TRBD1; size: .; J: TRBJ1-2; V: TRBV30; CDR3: CAWSEQGGGYTF; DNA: TGTGCCTGGAGTGAACAGGGGGGAGGCTACACCTTC
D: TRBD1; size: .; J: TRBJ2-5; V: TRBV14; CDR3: CASSQDYPGGHAETQYF; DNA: TGTGCCAGCAGCCAAGATTACCCAGGGGGCCATGCGGAGACCCAGTACTTC
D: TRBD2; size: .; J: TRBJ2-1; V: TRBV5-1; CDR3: CASSSWGSGGTEQFF; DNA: TGCGCCAGCAGCTCCTGGGGTAGCGGGGGGACTGAGCAGTTCTTC
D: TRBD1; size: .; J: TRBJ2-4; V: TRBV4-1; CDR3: CASSRPLGQGNIQYF; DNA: TGCGCCAGCAGCCGGCCCCTTGGACAGGGAAACATTCAGTACTTC
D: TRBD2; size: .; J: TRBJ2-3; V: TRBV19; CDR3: CASSGLAGGITDTQYF; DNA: TGTGCCAGTAGCGGACTAGCGGGGGGTATCACAGATACGCAGTATTTT
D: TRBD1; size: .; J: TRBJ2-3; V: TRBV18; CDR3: CASSPNRGKALDTQYF; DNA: TGTGCCAGCTCCCCAAACAGGGGGAAAGCGTTGGATACGCAGTATTTT
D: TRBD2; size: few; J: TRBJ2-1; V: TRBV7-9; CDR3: CASSETLVAGYEQFF; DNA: TGTGCCAGCAGCGAAACGTTGGTAGCGGGGTATGAGCAGTTCTTC
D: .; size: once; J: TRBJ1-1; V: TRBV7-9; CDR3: CASGLSTEAFF; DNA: TGTGCCAGCGGGCTCTCTACTGAAGCTTTCTTT
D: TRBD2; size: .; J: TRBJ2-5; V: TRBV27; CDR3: CASSRPPGLMETQYF; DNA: TGTGCCAGCAGTCGCCCTCCGGGACTAATGGAGACCCAGTACTTC
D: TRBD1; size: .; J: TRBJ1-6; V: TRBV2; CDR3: CASSDRGALYNSPLHF; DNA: TGTGCCAGCAGCGACAGGGGGGCCCTATATAATTCACCCCTCCACTTT
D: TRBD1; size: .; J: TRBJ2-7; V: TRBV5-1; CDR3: CASSSTGQGSHEQYF; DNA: TGCGCCAGCAGCTCAACGGGACAGGGGTCCCACGAGCAGTACTTC
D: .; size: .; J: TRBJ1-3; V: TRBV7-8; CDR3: CASSLASRQVGNTIYF; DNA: TGTGCCAGCAGCTTAGCTTCGAGACAGGTTGGAAACACCATATATTTT
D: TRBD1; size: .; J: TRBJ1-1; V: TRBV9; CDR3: CASSGRDRLNTEAFF; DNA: TGTGCCAGCAGCGGCCGGGACAGGCTGAACACTGAAGCTTTCTTT
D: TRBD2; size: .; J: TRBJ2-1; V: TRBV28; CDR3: CASSTTVLLAGGHNEQFF; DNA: TGTGCCAGCAGTACGACCGTCCTCCTAGCGGGGGGGCACAATGAGCAGTTCTTC
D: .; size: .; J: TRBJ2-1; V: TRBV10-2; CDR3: CASSESSGSDEQFF; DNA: TGCGCCAGCAGTGAGTCATCAGGATCTGATGAGCAGTTCTTC
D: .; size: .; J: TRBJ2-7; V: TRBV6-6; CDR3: CASSYSIVYEQYF; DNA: TGTGCCAGCAGTTACTCGATAGTCTACGAGCAGTACTTC
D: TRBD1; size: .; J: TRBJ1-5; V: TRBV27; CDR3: CASSPLELDRVRQPQHF; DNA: TGTGCCAGCAGTCCCCTAGAACTGGACAGGGTAAGGCAGCCCCAGCATTTT
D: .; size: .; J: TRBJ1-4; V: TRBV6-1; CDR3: CASSVDGEKLFF; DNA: TGTGCCAGCAGTGTAGATGGTGAAAAACTGTTTTTT
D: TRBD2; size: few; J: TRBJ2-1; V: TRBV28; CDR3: CASSRHREDNEQFF; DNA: TGTGCCAGCAGTCGACACCGGGAGGACAATGAGCAGTTCTTC
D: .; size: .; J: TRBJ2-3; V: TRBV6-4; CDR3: CASSRQDTDTQYF; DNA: TGTGCCAGCAGTAGACAGGACACAGATACGCAGTATTTT
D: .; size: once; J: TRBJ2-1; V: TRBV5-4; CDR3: CASNQGGSYNEQFF; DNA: TGTGCCAGCAACCAGGGCGGTTCCTACAATGAGCAGTTCTTC
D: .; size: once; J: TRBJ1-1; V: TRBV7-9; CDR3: CASSLQGGSTEAFF; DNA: TGTGCCAGCAGCTTACAGGGAGGCAGCACTGAAGCTTTCTTT
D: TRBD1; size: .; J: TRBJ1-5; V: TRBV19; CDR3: CARGQEANIRSNQPQHF; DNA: TGTGCCAGGGGACAGGAGGCCAATATACGGAGCAATCAGCCCCAGCATTTT
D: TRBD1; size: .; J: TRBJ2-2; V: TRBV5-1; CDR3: CASSLSRGHTGELFF; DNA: TGCGCCAGCAGCTTGTCTAGGGGGCACACCGGGGAGCTGTTTTTT
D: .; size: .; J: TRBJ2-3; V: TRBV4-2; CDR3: CASSQGPQGLSTDTQYF; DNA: TGTGCCAGCAGCCAAGGTCCCCAGGGGCTTAGCACAGATACGCAGTATTTT
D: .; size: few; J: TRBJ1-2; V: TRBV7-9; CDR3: CATGSQGYGYTF; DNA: TGTGCCACCGGGAGCCAGGGATATGGCTACACCTTC
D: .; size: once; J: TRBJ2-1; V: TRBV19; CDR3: CASGGLPSVDEQFF; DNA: TGTGCCAGTGGGGGACTTCCGTCAGTCGATGAGCAGTTCTTC
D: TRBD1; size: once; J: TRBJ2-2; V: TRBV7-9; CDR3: CASSTPGQANTGELFF; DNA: TGTGCCAGCAGCACCCCGGGACAGGCGAACACCGGGGAGCTGTTTTTT
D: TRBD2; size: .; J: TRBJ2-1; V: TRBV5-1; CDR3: CASSFPSRGSSYNEQFF; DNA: TGCGCCAGCAGCTTTCCATCGCGGGGGAGCTCCTACAATGAGCAGTTCTTC
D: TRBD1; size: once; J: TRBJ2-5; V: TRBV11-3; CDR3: CASSLDRGIETQYF; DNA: TGTGCCAGCAGCCTGGACAGGGGGATAGAGACCCAGTACTTC
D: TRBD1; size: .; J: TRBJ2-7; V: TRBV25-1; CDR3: CASMGNQGANPYEQYF; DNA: TGTGCCAGCATGGGGAATCAGGGGGCGAACCCCTACGAGCAGTACTTC
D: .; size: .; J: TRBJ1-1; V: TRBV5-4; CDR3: CASDRWDTEAFF; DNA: TGTGCCAGCGACAGATGGGACACTGAAGCTTTCTTT
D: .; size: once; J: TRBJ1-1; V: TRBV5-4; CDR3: CASSPERGNTEAFF; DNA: TGTGCCAGCAGCCCGGAGCGGGGAAACACTGAAGCTTTCTTT
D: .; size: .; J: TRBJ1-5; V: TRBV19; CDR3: CASSTGHGGQPQHF; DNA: TGTGCCAGTAGTACCGGACATGGGGGGCAGCCCCAGCATTTT
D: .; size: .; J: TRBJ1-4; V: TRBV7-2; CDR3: CASSLIYINEKLFF; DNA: TGTGCCAGCAGCTTAATCTATATCAATGAAAAACTGTTTTTT
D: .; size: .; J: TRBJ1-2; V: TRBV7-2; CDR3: CASSPRVASNYGYTF; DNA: TGTGCCAGCAGCCCCCGGGTAGCATCTAACTATGGCTACACCTTC
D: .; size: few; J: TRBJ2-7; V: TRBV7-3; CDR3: CASSETRDYEQYF; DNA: TGTGCCAGCAGCGAAACGCGTGACTACGAGCAGTACTTC
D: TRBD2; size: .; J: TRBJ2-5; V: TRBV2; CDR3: CASSGGLAGWETQYF; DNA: TGTGCCAGCAGTGGAGGACTAGCGGGTTGGGAGACCCAGTACTTC
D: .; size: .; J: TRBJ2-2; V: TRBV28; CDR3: CASSEGSNTGELFF; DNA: TGTGCCAGCTCTGAGGGCTCGAACACCGGGGAGCTGTTTTTT
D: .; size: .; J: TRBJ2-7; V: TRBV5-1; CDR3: CASSLGVAESYEQYF; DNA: TGCGCCAGCAGCTTGGGGGTAGCGGAATCCTACGAGCAGTACTTC
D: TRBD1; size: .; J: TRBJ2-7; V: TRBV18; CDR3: CASSPRTTGDEQYF; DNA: TGTGCCAGCTCACCACGTACGACAGGGGACGAGCAGTACTTC
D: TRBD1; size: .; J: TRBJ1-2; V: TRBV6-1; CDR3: CASSDPEDRGLNYGYTF; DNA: TGTGCCAGCAGTGACCCCGAGGACAGGGGGCTTAACTATGGCTACACCTTC
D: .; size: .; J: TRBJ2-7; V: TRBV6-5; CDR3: CASRGGASSYEQYF; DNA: TGTGCCAGCAGAGGCGGGGCCTCCTCCTACGAGCAGTACTTC
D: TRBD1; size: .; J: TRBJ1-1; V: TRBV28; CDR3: CASSFPDRGYTEAFF; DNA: TGTGCCAGCAGTTTCCCCGACAGGGGTTACACTGAAGCTTTCTTT
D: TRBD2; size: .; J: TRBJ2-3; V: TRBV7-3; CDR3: CASSYRRGGSTDTQYF; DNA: TGTGCCAGCAGCTATCGACGCGGGGGGAGCACAGATACGCAGTATTTT
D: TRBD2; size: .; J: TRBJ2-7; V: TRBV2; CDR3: CASTGTSGGAGGEQYF; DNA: TGTGCCAGTACCGGGACTAGCGGGGGGGCCGGGGGCGAGCAGTACTTC
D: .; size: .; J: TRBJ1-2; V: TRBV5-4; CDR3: CASSAAPGANYGYTF; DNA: TGTGCCAGCAGCGCGGCCCCAGGGGCAAACTATGGCTACACCTTC
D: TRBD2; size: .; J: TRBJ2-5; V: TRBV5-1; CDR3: CASSLGAGGPETQYF; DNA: TGCGCCAGCAGCTTGGGAGCGGGGGGGCCGGAGACCCAGTACTTC